The sequence of this T cell receptor beta chain was determined in a study of tumor-infiltrating lymphocytes in oesophageal squamous cell carcinoma. The CDR3 length is 15 residues. V was pared by 4 bases and J by 1 base, with 11 bases between. Germline assignment: CDR1 LNHDA and CDR2 SQIVND (reference sequence). This clonotype was seen ten or more times. TCRdb used MiXCR to reprocess the PCR reads, holding one entry per CDR3 protein. The sample lists approximately 15,000 distinct CDR3 sequences; under 60% were seen once. This TCR was recovered from a male donor with esophageal squamous cell carcinoma. The genes are TRBV19 and TRBJ2-1; D is unresolved. Sequencing was performed on blood. CDR3 protein: CASSTLERSYNEQFF. DNA for the CDR3: TGTGCCAGTAGTACGCTAGAAAGGTCCTACAATGAGCAGTTCTTC.